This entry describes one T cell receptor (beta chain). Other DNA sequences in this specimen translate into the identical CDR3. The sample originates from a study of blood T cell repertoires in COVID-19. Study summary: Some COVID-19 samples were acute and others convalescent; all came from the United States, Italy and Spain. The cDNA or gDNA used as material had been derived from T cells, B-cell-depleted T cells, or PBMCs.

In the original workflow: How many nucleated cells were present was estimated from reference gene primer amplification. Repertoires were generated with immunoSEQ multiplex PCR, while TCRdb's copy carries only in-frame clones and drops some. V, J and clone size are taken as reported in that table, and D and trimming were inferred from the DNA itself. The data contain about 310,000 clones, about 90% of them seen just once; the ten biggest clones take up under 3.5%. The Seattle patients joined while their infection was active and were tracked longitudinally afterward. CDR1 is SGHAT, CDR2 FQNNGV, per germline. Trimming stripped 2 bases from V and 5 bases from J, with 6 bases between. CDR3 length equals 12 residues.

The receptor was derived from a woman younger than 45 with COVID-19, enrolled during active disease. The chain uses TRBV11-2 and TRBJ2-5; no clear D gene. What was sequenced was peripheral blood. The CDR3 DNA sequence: TGTGCCAGCAGCTTAAATCGTGAGACCCAGTACTTC. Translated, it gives CASSLNRETQYF.